The 17 T cell receptor beta chains reported below all come from one sample, sequenced in a study of PD-L1 blockade in urothelial cancer. Only in-frame clones appear in the TCRdb table, and some are missing; sequencing was by immunoSEQ multiplex PCR. The sample contains fewer than 95,000 clones, about four fifths of which appear only once. Documented time point: pretreatment peripheral blood. The sequences come from PBMCs, collected around atezolizumab (anti-PD-L1) treatment. The origin of the receptors is a man in his 60s with urothelial cancer.

V and J are TRBV10-2 and TRBJ2-2; 12 bases align to TRBD2. This CDR3 comprises 21 residues. The V segment lost 5 bases and the J segment 3 bases; nucleotides outside the gene matches: 19. Germline-derived CDR1 and CDR2 are WSHSY and SAAADI. In nucleotides, the CDR3 is TGCGCCAGCAGTTATACTCCGGGACTAGCGGGCCCGGGGGTGTACACCGGGGAGCTGTTTTTT. Protein sequence: CASSYTPGLAGPGVYTGELFF.

This chain links TRBV7-2 with TRBJ1-3; 7 bases align to TRBD1. V lost 8 bases, J lost 2 bases, and 9 bases stayed unmatched. This CDR3 is built from 15 residues. From germline, CDR1 is SGHTA and CDR2 FQGNSA. The CDR3 loop is CASPRTGGAGNTIYF. The CDR3 nucleotides are TGTGCCAGCCCACGGACAGGCGGCGCTGGAAACACCATATATTTT.

The V call is TRBV18, the J call TRBJ1-1, with a weak D call TRBD1 (6 bases). Trimming took 2 bases from V and 1 from J, leaving 11 bases between them. The CDR3 extends over 15 amino acids. Germline V lookup: CDR1 KGHSH, CDR2 LQKENI. The CDR3 DNA sequence: TGTGCCAGCTCACCAGGGGGCGCGAGGAACACTGAAGCTTTCTTT. The encoded protein is CASSPGGARNTEAFF.

This clone was found once. The rearrangement joins TRBV10-3 to TRBJ1-2; TRBD1 aligns across 7 bases. CDR3 length: 18 amino acids. J gave up 2 bases and V 4 bases, and 16 bases lay outside the gene matches. Germline lookup yields CDR1 ENHRY and CDR2 SYGVKD. CDR3 in amino acids: CAISVRPPRDRVNYGYTF. The CDR3 DNA is TGTGCCATCAGTGTACGACCTCCCCGGGACAGAGTCAACTATGGCTACACCTTC.

The V call is TRBV11-3, the J call TRBJ2-7, with TRBD2 matching over 11 bases. Germline V gives CDR1 SGHNT, CDR2 YENEEA. The ends lost 5 bases at V and 9 bases at J; junction bases unmatched: 12. The length of the CDR3 is 15 residues. CDR3 in amino acids: CASSQGTSGGDGQYF. The CDR3, as DNA: TGTGCCAGCAGCCAGGGGACTAGCGGAGGTGACGGGCAGTACTTC. Drawing the rest from reference TRBV11-3 and TRBJ2-7, the complete variable domain is EAGVVQSPRYKIIEKKQPVAFWCNPISGHNTLYWYLQNLGQGPELLIRYENEEAVDDSQLPKDRFSAERLKGVDSTLKIQPAELGDSAVYLCASSQGTSGGDGQYFGPGTRLTVT.

V and J are TRBV6-5 and TRBJ1-2; possible D gene TRBD1, 5 bases. Germline assignment: CDR1 MNHEY and CDR2 SVGAGI. V was clipped by 5 bases and J by 4 bases, with 11 bases between them. The CDR3 spans 13 residues. The CDR3 protein is CASSPKGLYGYTF. The CDR3 DNA reads as TGTGCCAGCAGTCCCAAGGGGCTCTATGGCTACACCTTC.

V gene TRBV10-2 combines with J gene TRBJ1-1; D may be TRBD1 (6 bases). Germline V lookup: CDR1 WSHSY, CDR2 SAAADI. V lost 4 bases, J lost 1 base, and 13 bases lay in between. The CDR3 loop spans 15 amino acids. CDR3 coding DNA: TGCGCCAGCAGTGCCCGGGGGGGGCAGAACACTGAAGCTTTCTTT. This sequence encodes CASSARGGQNTEAFF.

The chain combines TRBV6-5 with TRBJ1-1; D unclear. From germline, CDR1 is MNHEY and CDR2 SVGAGI. Deletions cut 8 bases from V and 3 bases from J, with 13 bases between. This CDR3 is 13 amino acids long. The DNA for the CDR3 is TGTGCCAGCTTCCGGAGGAGCTACACTGAAGCTTTCTTT. Amino acids: CASFRRSYTEAFF.

This clone occurred a few times. The V and J genes are TRBV23-1 and TRBJ1-5, with 7 positions matching TRBD1. TRBV23-1 is identified as an open reading frame with a role that is uncertain. V shed 8 bases and J 7 bases; nucleotides not matched to a gene: 2. The CDR3 covers 11 residues. CDR3 region: CASGDSQPQHF. As DNA, the CDR3 is TGCGCCAGCGGGGACAGCCAGCCCCAGCATTTT.

V usage is TRBV4-3 and J usage is TRBJ2-2; TRBD1 matches 7 bases. Losses at the gene ends were 1 base for V and 6 bases for J; bases not matched to a gene: 2. The CDR3 runs to 14 residues. The germline CDR1 and CDR2 sequences are LGHNA and YSLEER. The CDR3 loop is CASSQADRPGELFF. CDR3 nucleotides: TGCGCCAGCAGCCAAGCGGACAGGCCCGGGGAGCTGTTTTTT.

For this clone: The sample has other DNA sequences that encode this CDR3 too. Written as DNA, the CDR3 is TGTGCCAGCAGCTTAGGGGCTGGGAACTATGGCTACACCTTC. Its translation is CASSLGAGNYGYTF. V usage is TRBV11-2 and J usage is TRBJ1-2, with D unclear. The CDR3 is 14 residues long. Trimming took 1 base from V and 2 from J, leaving 8 bases between them. Per the germline V gene, CDR1 is SGHAT and CDR2 is FQNNGV.

In this sample, this clone turned up once. This chain joins TRBV5-1 and TRBJ2-2, with TRBD1 matching 8 bases. Trimming removed 4 bases from V and 3 bases from J; junction bases left unmatched: 8. This CDR3 contains 16 residues. CDR1 and CDR2 (germline): SGHRS, YFSETQ. CDR3 protein: CASSPQGAGDTGELFF. The CDR3 nucleotides read TGCGCCAGCAGCCCCCAGGGGGCTGGTGACACCGGGGAGCTGTTTTTT.

This sequence joins TRBV30 and TRBJ2-3; D not resolved. V lost 2 bases to trimming and J lost 0 bases, with 18 bases between them. The CDR3 runs 17 residues. The V gene's germline CDR1 is GTSNPN and CDR2 SVGIG (reference sequence). The CDR3 DNA follows: TGTGCCTGGAGTCTAAACGCCCGTACCGCTAGCACAGATACGCAGTATTTT. This codes for CAWSLNARTASTDTQYF.

This clone has just a few counts. V usage is TRBV28 and J usage is TRBJ2-1, with 8 nucleotides matching TRBD1. V lost 6 bases to trimming and J lost 7 bases; unmatched junction nucleotides: 8. The CDR3 runs 14 residues. Germline V gene data show CDR1 as MDHEN and CDR2 as SYDVKM. The CDR3 loop reads CASSSGQGRNEQFF. CDR3 DNA: TGTGCCAGCAGCTCCGGACAGGGAAGGAATGAGCAGTTCTTC.

The J gene is TRBJ1-3, the V gene TRBV2; 7 bases align to TRBD1. The CDR3 length is 14 residues. The V and J ends lost 6 bases and 0 bases, in that order; junction bases with no gene match: 2. CDR1 is SNHLY and CDR2 is FYNNEI in the germline V gene. CDR3 sequence reads: CASRGTVSGNTIYF. CDR3 DNA sequence: TGTGCCAGCAGAGGGACAGTCTCTGGAAACACCATATATTTT.

J is TRBJ2-1 and V is TRBV19, with D possibly matching TRBD1 (6 bases). CDR1 and CDR2 from the germline V gene are LNHDA and SQIVND (reference sequence). This CDR3 has 17 amino acids. Between the trimmed V and J ends, which lost 5 bases and 4 bases, there was a span of 21 bases. CDR3 protein: CASSDMGSGVGYNEQFF. CDR3 in DNA: TGTGCCAGTAGTGACATGGGATCAGGGGTGGGGTACAATGAGCAGTTCTTC.

The chain joins TRBV5-1 to TRBJ2-5; 7 positions match TRBD2. With V trimmed by 10 bases and J by 1 base, 10 bases remained unmatched. The CDR3 totals 14 residues. Per germline, CDR1 SGHRS and CDR2 YFSETQ. The CDR3 DNA is TGCGCCTCCCGGGGGGTTTTAGGCCAAGAGACCCAGTACTTC. It is translated as CASRGVLGQETQYF.